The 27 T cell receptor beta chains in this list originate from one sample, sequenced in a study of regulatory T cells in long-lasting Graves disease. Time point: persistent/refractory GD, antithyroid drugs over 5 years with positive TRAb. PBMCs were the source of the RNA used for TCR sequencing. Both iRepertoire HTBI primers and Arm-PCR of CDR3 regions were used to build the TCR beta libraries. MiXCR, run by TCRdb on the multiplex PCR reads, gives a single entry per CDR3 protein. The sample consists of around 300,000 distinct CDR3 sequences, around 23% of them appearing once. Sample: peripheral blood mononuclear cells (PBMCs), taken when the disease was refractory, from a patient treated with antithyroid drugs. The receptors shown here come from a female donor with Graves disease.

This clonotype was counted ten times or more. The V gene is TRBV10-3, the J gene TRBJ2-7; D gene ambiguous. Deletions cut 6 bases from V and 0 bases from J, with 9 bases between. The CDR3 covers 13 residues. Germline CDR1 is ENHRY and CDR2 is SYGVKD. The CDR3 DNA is TGTGCCATCAGAGGAGACGGCTCCTACGAGCAGTACTTC. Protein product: CAIRGDGSYEQYF.

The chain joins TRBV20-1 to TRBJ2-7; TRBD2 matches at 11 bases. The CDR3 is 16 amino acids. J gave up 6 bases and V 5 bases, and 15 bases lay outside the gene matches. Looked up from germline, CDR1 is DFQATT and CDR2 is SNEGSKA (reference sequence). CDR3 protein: CSAPRSGGLAGGEQYF. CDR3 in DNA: TGCAGTGCTCCCCGTAGCGGGGGCCTAGCGGGAGGCGAGCAGTACTTC.

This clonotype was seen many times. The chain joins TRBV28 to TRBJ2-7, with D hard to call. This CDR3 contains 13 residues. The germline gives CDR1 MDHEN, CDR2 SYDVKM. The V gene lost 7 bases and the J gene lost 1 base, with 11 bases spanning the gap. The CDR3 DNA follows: TGTGCCAGCATCTCAGGTTCTTCCTACGAGCAGTACTTC. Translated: CASISGSSYEQYF.

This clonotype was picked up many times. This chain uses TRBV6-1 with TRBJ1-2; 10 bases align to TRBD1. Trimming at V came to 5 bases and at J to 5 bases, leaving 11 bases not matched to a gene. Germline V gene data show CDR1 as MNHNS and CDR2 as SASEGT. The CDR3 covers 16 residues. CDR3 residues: CASSPGQGGVGYGYTF. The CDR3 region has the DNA TGTGCCAGCAGTCCCGGACAGGGGGGAGTGGGTTATGGCTACACCTTC.

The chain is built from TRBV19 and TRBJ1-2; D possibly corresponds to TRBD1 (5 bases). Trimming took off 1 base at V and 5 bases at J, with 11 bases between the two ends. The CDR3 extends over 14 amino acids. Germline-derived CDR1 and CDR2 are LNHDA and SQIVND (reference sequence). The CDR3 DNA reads TGTGCCAGTAGTATAGCGGCGGGGCTGTATGGCTACACCTTC. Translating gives CASSIAAGLYGYTF.

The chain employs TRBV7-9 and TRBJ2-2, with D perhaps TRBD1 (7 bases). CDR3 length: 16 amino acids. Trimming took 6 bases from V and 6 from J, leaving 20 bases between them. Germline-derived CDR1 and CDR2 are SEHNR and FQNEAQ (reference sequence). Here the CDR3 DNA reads TGTGCCAGCAGGTCCACGGGCAGGGGGGACTCCGGGGAGCTGTTTTTT. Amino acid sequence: CASRSTGRGDSGELFF.

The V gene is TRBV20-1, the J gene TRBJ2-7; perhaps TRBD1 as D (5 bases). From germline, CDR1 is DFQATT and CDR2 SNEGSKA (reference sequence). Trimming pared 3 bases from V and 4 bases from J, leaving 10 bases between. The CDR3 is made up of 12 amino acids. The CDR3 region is CSASSQVYEQYF. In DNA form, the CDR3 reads TGCAGTGCTAGTTCACAGGTGTACGAGCAGTACTTC.

CDR3 bases: TGTGCCAGCTCACCAAACCCTCTCCTCTACACCGGGGAGCTGTTTTTT. It translates to CASSPNPLLYTGELFF. The chain joins TRBV18 to TRBJ2-2; D unresolved. The germline CDR1 and CDR2 sequences are KGHSH and LQKENI. CDR3 length equals 16 residues. Trimming took off 2 bases at V and 3 bases at J, with 13 bases between the two ends. Using reference TRBV18 and TRBJ2-2 for the parts outside the CDR3, the full variable domain is NAGVMQNPRHLVRRRGQEARLRCSPMKGHSHVYWYRQLPEEGLKFMVYLQKENIIDESGMPKERFSAEFPKEGPSILRIQQVVRGDSAAYFCASSPNPLLYTGELFFGEGSRLTVL.

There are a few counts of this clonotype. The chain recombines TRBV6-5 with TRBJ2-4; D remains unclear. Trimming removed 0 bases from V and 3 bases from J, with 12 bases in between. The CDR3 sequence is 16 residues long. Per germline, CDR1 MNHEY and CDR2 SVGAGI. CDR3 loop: CASSYSEQAGKNIQYF. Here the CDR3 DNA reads TGTGCCAGCAGTTACTCGGAGCAGGCTGGCAAAAACATTCAGTACTTC.

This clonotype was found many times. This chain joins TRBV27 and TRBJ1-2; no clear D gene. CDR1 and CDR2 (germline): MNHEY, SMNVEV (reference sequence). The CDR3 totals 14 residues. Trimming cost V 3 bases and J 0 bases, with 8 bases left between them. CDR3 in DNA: TGTGCCAGCAGTTTCTATGGGGCTAACTATGGCTACACCTTC. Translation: CASSFYGANYGYTF.

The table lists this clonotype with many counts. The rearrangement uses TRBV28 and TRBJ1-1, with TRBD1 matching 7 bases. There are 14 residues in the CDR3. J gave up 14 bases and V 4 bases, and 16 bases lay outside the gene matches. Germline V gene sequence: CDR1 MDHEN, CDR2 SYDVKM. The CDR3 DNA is TGTGCCAGCAGTTCGCCCAGAACAGGGGTCCCTCTATTCTTT. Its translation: CASSSPRTGVPLFF.

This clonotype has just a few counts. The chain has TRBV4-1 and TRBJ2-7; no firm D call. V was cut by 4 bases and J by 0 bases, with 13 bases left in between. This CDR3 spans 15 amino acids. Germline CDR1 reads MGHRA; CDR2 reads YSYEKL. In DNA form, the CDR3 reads TGCGCCAGCAGCCTTACGCTGGTAAGCTCCTACGAGCAGTACTTC. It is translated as CASSLTLVSSYEQYF.

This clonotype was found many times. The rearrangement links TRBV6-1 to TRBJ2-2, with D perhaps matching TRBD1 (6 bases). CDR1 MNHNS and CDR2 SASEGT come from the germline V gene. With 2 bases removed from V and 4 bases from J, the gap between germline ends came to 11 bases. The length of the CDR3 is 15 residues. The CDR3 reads CASSELTGSTGELFF. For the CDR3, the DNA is TGTGCCAGCAGTGAACTTACAGGGTCCACCGGGGAGCTGTTTTTT.

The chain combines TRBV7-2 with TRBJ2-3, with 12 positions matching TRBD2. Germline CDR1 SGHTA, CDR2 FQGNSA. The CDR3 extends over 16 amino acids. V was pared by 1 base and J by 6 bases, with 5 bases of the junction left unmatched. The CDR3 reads CASSLGTSGEPDTQYF. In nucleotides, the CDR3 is TGTGCCAGCAGCTTAGGGACTAGCGGGGAGCCGGATACGCAGTATTTT.

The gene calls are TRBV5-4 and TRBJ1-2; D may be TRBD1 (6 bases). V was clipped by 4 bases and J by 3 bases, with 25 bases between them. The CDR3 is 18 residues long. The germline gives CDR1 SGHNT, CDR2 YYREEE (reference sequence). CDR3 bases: TGTGCCAGCAGCGCTGGACAGACCGCCCTCCCAGCGGACTATGGCTACACCTTC. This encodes CASSAGQTALPADYGYTF.

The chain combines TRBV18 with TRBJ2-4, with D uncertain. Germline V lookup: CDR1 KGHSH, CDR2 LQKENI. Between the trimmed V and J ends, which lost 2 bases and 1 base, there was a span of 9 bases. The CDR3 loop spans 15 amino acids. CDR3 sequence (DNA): TGTGCCAGCTCACCATTGTTGGCGGCCAAAAACATTCAGTACTTC. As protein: CASSPLLAAKNIQYF. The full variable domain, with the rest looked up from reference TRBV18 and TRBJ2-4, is NAGVMQNPRHLVRRRGQEARLRCSPMKGHSHVYWYRQLPEEGLKFMVYLQKENIIDESGMPKERFSAEFPKEGPSILRIQQVVRGDSAAYFCASSPLLAAKNIQYFGAGTRLSVL.

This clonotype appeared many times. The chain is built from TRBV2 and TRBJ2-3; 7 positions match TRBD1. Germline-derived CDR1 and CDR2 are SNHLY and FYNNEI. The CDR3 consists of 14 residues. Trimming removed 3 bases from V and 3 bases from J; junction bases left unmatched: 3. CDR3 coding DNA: TGTGCCAGCAGTGATGACAGGGCGACAGATACGCAGTATTTT. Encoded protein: CASSDDRATDTQYF.

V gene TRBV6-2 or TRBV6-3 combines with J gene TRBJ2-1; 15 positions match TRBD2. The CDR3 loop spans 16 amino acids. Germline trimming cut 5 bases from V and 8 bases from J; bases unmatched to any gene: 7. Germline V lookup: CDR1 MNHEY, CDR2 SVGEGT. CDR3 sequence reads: CASSLGTSGRMYEQFF. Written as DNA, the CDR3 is TGTGCCAGCAGTCTCGGGACTAGCGGGAGGATGTATGAGCAGTTCTTC.

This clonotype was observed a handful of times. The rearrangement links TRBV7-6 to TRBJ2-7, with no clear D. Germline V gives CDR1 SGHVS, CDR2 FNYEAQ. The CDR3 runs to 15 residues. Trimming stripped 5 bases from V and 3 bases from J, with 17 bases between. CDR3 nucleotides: TGTGCCAGCAGCCATACGGCTATCCCTTTCTACGAGCAGTACTTC. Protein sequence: CASSHTAIPFYEQYF.

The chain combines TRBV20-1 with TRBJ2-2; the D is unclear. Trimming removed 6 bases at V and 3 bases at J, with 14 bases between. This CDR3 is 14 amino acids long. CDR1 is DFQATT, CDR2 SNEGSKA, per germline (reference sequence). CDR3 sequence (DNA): TGCAGTGCCAGGTCATGGGTAGACACCGGGGAGCTGTTTTTT. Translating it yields CSARSWVDTGELFF.

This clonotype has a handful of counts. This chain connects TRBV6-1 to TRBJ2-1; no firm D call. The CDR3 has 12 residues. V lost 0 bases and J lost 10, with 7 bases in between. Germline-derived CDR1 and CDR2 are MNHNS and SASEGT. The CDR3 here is CASSEARYEQFF. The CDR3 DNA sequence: TGTGCCAGCAGTGAAGCGCGATACGAGCAGTTCTTC.

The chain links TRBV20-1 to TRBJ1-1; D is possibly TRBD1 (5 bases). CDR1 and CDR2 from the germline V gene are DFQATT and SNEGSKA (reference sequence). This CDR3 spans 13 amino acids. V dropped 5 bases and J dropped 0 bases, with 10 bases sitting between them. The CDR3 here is CSAGGGMNTEAFF. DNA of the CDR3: TGCAGTGCTGGGGGGGGGATGAACACTGAAGCTTTCTTT.

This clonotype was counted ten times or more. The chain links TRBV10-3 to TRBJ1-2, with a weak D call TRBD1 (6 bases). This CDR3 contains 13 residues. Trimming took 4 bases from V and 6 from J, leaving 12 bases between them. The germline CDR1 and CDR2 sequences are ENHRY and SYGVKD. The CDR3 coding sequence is TGTGCCATCAGTGCCGGACAGCCCGATGGCTACACCTTC. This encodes CAISAGQPDGYTF.

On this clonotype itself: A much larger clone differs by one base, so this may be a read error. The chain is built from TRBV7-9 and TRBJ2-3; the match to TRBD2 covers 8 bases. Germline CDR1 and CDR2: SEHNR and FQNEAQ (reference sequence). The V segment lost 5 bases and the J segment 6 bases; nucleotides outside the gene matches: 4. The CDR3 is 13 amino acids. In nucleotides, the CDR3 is TGTGCCAGCAGCCCCGCTAGCGGGGATACGCAGTATTTT. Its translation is CASSPASGDTQYF.

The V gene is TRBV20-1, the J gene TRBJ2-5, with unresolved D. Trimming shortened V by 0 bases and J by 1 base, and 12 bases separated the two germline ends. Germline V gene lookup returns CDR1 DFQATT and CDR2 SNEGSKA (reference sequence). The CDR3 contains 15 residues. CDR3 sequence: CSAREGTLVQETQYF. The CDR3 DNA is TGCAGTGCTAGAGAGGGCACCCTAGTCCAAGAGACCCAGTACTTC.

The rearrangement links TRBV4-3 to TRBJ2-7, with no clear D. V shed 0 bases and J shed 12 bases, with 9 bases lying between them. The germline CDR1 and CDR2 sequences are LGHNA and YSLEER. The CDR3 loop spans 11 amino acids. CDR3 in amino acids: CASSQEKSGYF. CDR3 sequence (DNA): TGCGCCAGCAGCCAAGAGAAGTCAGGGTACTTC.

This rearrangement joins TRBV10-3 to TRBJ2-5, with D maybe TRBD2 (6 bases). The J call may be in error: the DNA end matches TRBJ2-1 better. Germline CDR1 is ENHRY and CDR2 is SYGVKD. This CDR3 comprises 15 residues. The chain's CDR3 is CAISERGSGYNEQFF. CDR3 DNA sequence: TGTGCCATCAGTGAACGGGGGTCGGGTTACAATGAGCAGTTCTTC.